A selection of T cell receptor beta chains follows, all from one sample in a study of blood T cell repertoires in COVID-19. The method was immunoSEQ multiplex PCR; TCRdb's version includes in-frame clones alone and lacks a portion of them. The data show some 62,000 clones, around 76% seen once. The sample taken for sequencing was peripheral blood. The source of these receptors is a human donor in a cohort sampled during active COVID-19. Both conserved end residues are part of each CDR3. Each record gives: CDR3 protein, CDR3 DNA, clone size, D gene, V gene, J gene. The D gene is left open where the match is weak. Some rows have no size entry. The others give once, few or many, or a class for an expanded clone.

CASSLQGNQPQHF,TGTGCCAGCAGTCTACAGGGGAATCAGCCCCAGCATTTT,-,TRBD1,TRBV28,TRBJ1-5
CASSFSAYGYTF,TGTGCCAGCAGTTTCTCAGCGTATGGCTACACCTTC,-,-,TRBV28,TRBJ1-2
CSAGGTSPLHF,TGCAGTGCAGGGGGAACTTCACCCCTCCACTTT,-,-,TRBV20-1,TRBJ1-6
CASSPFRQGNTGELFF,TGTGCCAGCAGCCCTTTTAGACAGGGGAACACCGGGGAGCTGTTTTTT,-,TRBD1,TRBV5-6,TRBJ2-2
CASSLGDRSPQHF,TGTGCCAGCAGCTTGGGGGACAGGTCGCCCCAGCATTTT,-,TRBD1,TRBV7-2,TRBJ1-5
CASSEWSLAGWASYNEQFF,TGTGCCAGCAGTGAATGGAGTCTAGCGGGTTGGGCCTCCTACAATGAGCAGTTCTTC,once,TRBD2,TRBV2,TRBJ2-1
CASSLGGTGELFF,TGTGCCAGCAGCTTAGGAGGGACCGGGGAGCTGTTTTTT,-,-,TRBV7-3,TRBJ2-2
CASSIARGPTDTQYF,TGTGCCAGTAGTATAGCCAGGGGGCCTACAGATACGCAGTATTTT,-,TRBD1,TRBV19,TRBJ2-3
CASSYGNSSSYEQYF,TGTGCCAGCAGTTACGGAAACTCTAGCTCCTACGAGCAGTACTTC,-,-,TRBV6-2/TRBV6-3,TRBJ2-7
CASSLGPETQYF,TGTGCCAGCAGCTTGGGCCCGGAGACCCAGTACTTC,few,-,TRBV7-2,TRBJ2-5
CASSIGGGFEQYF,TGTGCCAGCAGCATAGGGGGAGGGTTCGAGCAGTACTTC,-,-,TRBV6-5,TRBJ2-7
CASSLARAADSPLHF,TGTGCCAGCAGCTTAGCGCGGGCAGCAGATTCACCCCTCCACTTT,-,-,TRBV7-2,TRBJ1-6
CATGGQIYNEQFF,TGTGCCACCGGAGGACAGATCTACAATGAGCAGTTCTTC,-,-,TRBV24-1,TRBJ2-1
CSASLPGHYNSPLHF,TGCAGTGCTAGTCTCCCGGGACATTATAATTCACCCCTCCACTTT,-,-,TRBV20-1,TRBJ1-6
CASTLGGGSGNTIYF,TGTGCCAGCACCCTGGGGGGGGGCTCTGGAAACACCATATATTTT,few,-,TRBV6-5,TRBJ1-3
CASSGGGISYNEQFF,TGTGCCAGCAGTGGTGGCGGAATCTCCTACAATGAGCAGTTCTTC,-,-,TRBV2,TRBJ2-1
CASSLNSLAGGPYEQYF,TGTGCCAGCAGCCTGAATTCCCTAGCGGGGGGACCCTACGAGCAGTACTTC,-,TRBD2,TRBV3-1/TRBV3-2,TRBJ2-7
CASSRAGSSYEQYF,TGCGCCAGCAGCAGGGCGGGGAGCTCCTACGAGCAGTACTTC,-,-,TRBV5-1,TRBJ2-7
CASSLGLGGGETQYF,TGTGCCAGCAGCTTAGGCCTAGGGGGTGGGGAGACCCAGTACTTC,few,-,TRBV11-2,TRBJ2-5
CASSFEGQGDYEQYF,TGTGCCAGCAGTTTTGAGGGACAGGGAGACTACGAGCAGTACTTC,-,TRBD1,TRBV5-6,TRBJ2-7
CASSPTGSDSPLHF,TGTGCCAGTAGCCCTACAGGGTCGGATTCACCCCTCCACTTT,few,-,TRBV19,TRBJ1-6
CASRGTGGNQPQHF,TGTGCCAGCAGGGGGACAGGGGGCAATCAGCCCCAGCATTTT,-,TRBD1,TRBV6-5,TRBJ1-5
CASSLGERGYEQFF,TGTGCCAGCAGCTTAGGTGAGCGGGGCTATGAGCAGTTCTTC,-,TRBD2,TRBV7-2,TRBJ2-1
CASSTTTGFGTDTQYF,TGTGCCAGCAGCACAACGACAGGTTTCGGAACAGATACGCAGTATTTT,-,-,TRBV11-3,TRBJ2-3
CASSSSRDEQFF,TGTGCCAGTAGTTCGTCGAGGGATGAGCAGTTCTTC,-,-,TRBV19,TRBJ2-1
CASSQAPSTGAASYEQYF,TGTGCCAGCAGCCAAGCCCCCTCGACAGGGGCGGCCTCCTACGAGCAGTACTTC,-,TRBD1,TRBV3-1/TRBV3-2,TRBJ2-7
CASSQSVRLAGRFF,TGCGCCAGCAGTCAATCCGTGAGGCTAGCGGGGCGCTTCTTT,few,TRBD2,TRBV23-1,TRBJ2-7
CASSLVGRANEQFF,TGTGCCAGCAGCTTGGTTGGCAGGGCGAATGAGCAGTTCTTC,-,-,TRBV5-5,TRBJ2-1
CASSSGLAGDEQFF,TGTGCCAGCAGCTCCGGACTAGCGGGGGATGAGCAGTTCTTC,-,TRBD2,TRBV7-3,TRBJ2-1
CASSLAGGHEQFF,TGTGCCAGTTCACTAGCGGGGGGGCATGAGCAGTTCTTC,-,TRBD2,TRBV6-5,TRBJ2-1
CASSLLAGGRGSYNEQFF,TGTGCCAGCAGCCTCCTAGCGGGGGGGCGGGGGTCCTACAATGAGCAGTTCTTC,once,TRBD2,TRBV7-2,TRBJ2-1
CASNPGTGSPQTQYF,TGTGCCAGCAACCCCGGGACAGGGAGCCCCCAGACCCAGTACTTC,-,TRBD1,TRBV5-8,TRBJ2-5
CASSLSGDFYEQYF,TGCGCCAGCAGCTTGTCAGGGGATTTCTACGAGCAGTACTTC,-,-,TRBV5-1,TRBJ2-7
CASSQAQGGTRFNEQFF,TGCGCCAGCAGCCAAGCCCAGGGGGGGACTAGATTCAATGAGCAGTTCTTC,-,-,TRBV4-1,TRBJ2-1
CAWKEPGSYNEQFF,TGTGCCTGGAAGGAACCGGGCTCCTACAATGAGCAGTTCTTC,-,-,TRBV30,TRBJ2-1
CASAVWGPVTQYF,TGTGCTAGTGCCGTTTGGGGGCCTGTTACGCAGTATTTT,-,-,TRBV12-5,TRBJ2-3
CASSQGTGRANYGYTF,TGTGCCAGCTCACAGGGGACAGGGAGAGCTAACTATGGCTACACCTTC,-,TRBD1,TRBV18,TRBJ1-2
CASSYSTGITDTQYF,TGTGCCAGCAGTTACTCGACAGGGATAACAGATACGCAGTATTTT,-,TRBD1,TRBV6-5,TRBJ2-3
CASSRSQGALFQETQYF,TGTGCCAGCAGCCGATCCCAGGGGGCCCTCTTTCAAGAGACCCAGTACTTC,-,TRBD1,TRBV7-9,TRBJ2-5
CASSIVGRISYNEQFF,TGTGCCAGTAGTATAGTTGGGAGGATATCCTACAATGAGCAGTTCTTC,-,-,TRBV19,TRBJ2-1
CSASGSGGPTGELFF,TGCAGTGCTAGTGGGTCAGGGGGCCCGACCGGGGAGCTGTTTTTT,-,TRBD1,TRBV20-1,TRBJ2-2
CASSQQGEAFF,TGTGCCAGCAGCCAACAGGGTGAAGCTTTCTTT,-,-,TRBV3-1/TRBV3-2,TRBJ1-1
CSVGGRYNEQFF,TGCAGCGTGGGGGGTCGCTACAATGAGCAGTTCTTC,-,-,TRBV29-1,TRBJ2-1
CASSPPNGGRNTGELFF,TGTGCCAGCTCACCACCGAACGGGGGGCGGAACACCGGGGAGCTGTTTTTT,-,-,TRBV18,TRBJ2-2
CASSFQRGFDGNEQFF,TGTGCCAGCAGTTTTCAGCGGGGGTTCGATGGCAATGAGCAGTTCTTC,-,TRBD2,TRBV27,TRBJ2-1
CATGKIDEQFF,TGTGCCACCGGGAAAATCGATGAGCAGTTCTTC,-,-,TRBV3-1/TRBV3-2,TRBJ2-1
CASSFPTSGKETQYF,TGTGCCAGCAGCTTCCCGACTAGCGGAAAAGAGACCCAGTACTTC,-,TRBD2,TRBV5-8,TRBJ2-5
CASSLLRSGGAGEQFF,TGTGCCAGCAGCTTATTGCGTAGCGGGGGGGCTGGTGAGCAGTTCTTC,-,TRBD2,TRBV7-2,TRBJ2-1
CASSSRQGAADTQYF,TGTGCCAGCAGCAGTAGACAGGGGGCTGCAGATACGCAGTATTTT,-,TRBD1,TRBV7-3,TRBJ2-3
CASSFTGLAGKNTGELFF,TGTGCCAGCAGCTTTACGGGACTAGCGGGGAAGAACACCGGGGAGCTGTTTTTT,-,TRBD2,TRBV7-3,TRBJ2-2
CASSRGTGSVTDTQYF,TGTGCCAGTAGTCGCGGGACAGGGAGTGTCACAGATACGCAGTATTTT,-,TRBD1,TRBV19,TRBJ2-3
CATSRVLAGQETQYF,TGTGCCACCAGCAGAGTGCTAGCGGGGCAAGAGACCCAGTACTTC,-,TRBD2,TRBV15,TRBJ2-5
CASSQVGTGGVGQPQHF,TGTGCCAGCAGCCAAGTAGGGACAGGGGGCGTGGGTCAGCCCCAGCATTTT,-,TRBD1,TRBV4-2,TRBJ1-5
CASSEPGQGAYNEQFF,TGTGCCAGCAGTGAGCCGGGACAGGGTGCCTACAATGAGCAGTTCTTC,many,TRBD1,TRBV6-1,TRBJ2-1